The 10 T cell receptor beta chains below all came from one sample that was sequenced in a study of shared clonotypes between healthy human individuals (TCRdb year 2020). The library was obtained by the immunoSEQ multiplex PCR assay. This is the immuneACCESS table as TCRdb keeps it, with only in-frame sequences that have V and J called. A part of the clones is gone; compared with another copy, unresolved V genes explain less than half, and the rest is unexplained. This sample comprises about 1 million clones, roughly 75% of them detected only once. The ten most abundant clones make up 1.5% of the sample. The sequenced sample consisted of memory CD4+ T cells sorted from blood. Read against the paper, the sample's cell subset or site label means: CD45RA-negative fraction. The receptors stem from a young man in good health.

Remarks on this clone: Other DNA variants within this sample encode the same CDR3. The CDR3 bases are TGTGCCAGCAGCCAGGGGCAGTATGGCTACACCTTC. Protein: CASSQGQYGYTF. The chain links TRBV14 to TRBJ1-2, with a possible D match to TRBD1 (5 bases). Germline V gene sequence: CDR1 SGHDN, CDR2 FVKESK. V was cut by 3 bases and J by 5 bases, with 7 bases left in between. This CDR3 has 12 amino acids. Full variable domain (remainder filled in from reference TRBV14 and TRBJ1-2): EAGVTQFPSHSVIEKGQTVTLRCDPISGHDNLYWYRRVMGKEIKFLLHFVKESKQDESGMPNNRFLAERTGGTYSTLKVQPAELEDSGVYFCASSQGQYGYTFGSGTRLTVV.

J is TRBJ1-5 and V is TRBV19; 11 nucleotides match TRBD1. With V trimmed by 4 bases and J by 2 bases, 13 bases remained unmatched. Germline V gives CDR1 LNHDA, CDR2 SQIVND (reference sequence). The CDR3 consists of 19 residues. CDR3 residues: CASSRLPGTGGKGNQPQHF. CDR3 DNA sequence: TGTGCCAGTAGTAGACTACCCGGGACAGGGGGAAAGGGCAATCAGCCCCAGCATTTT.

Ten or more counts support this clone. CDR3 residues: CASSGTSGGTQYF. CDR3 nucleotides: TGTGCCAGCAGTGGGACTAGCGGAGGTACGCAGTATTTT. This sequence joins TRBV2 and TRBJ2-3; 10 positions agree with TRBD2. The CDR3 consists of 13 residues. V trimming: 4 bases; J trimming: 8 bases; junction bases outside the gene matches: 3. Germline CDR1 is SNHLY and CDR2 is FYNNEI.

With respect to this clone: Other DNA variants within this sample encode the same CDR3. The chain has TRBV5-4 and TRBJ2-3; 10 bases match TRBD1. Germline-derived CDR1 and CDR2 are SGHNT and YYREEE (reference sequence). V trimming: 4 bases; J trimming: 3 bases; junction bases outside the gene matches: 2. This CDR3 contains 14 residues. CDR3 nucleotides: TGTGCCAGCAGCCCGGGACAGGGGACAGATACGCAGTATTTT. It translates to CASSPGQGTDTQYF.

The chain is built from TRBV25-1 and TRBJ1-6, with D maybe TRBD1 (6 bases). The CDR3 totals 13 residues. Trimming cost V 6 bases and J 6 bases, with 9 bases left between them. Germline CDR1 MGHDK, CDR2 SYGVNS. CDR3: CASRGHSNSPLHF. The DNA for the CDR3 is TGTGCCAGCAGGGGACATAGTAATTCACCCCTCCACTTT.

With respect to this clone: Other DNA sequences in the same sample also yield this CDR3. The V and J genes are TRBV18 and TRBJ1-1, with 7 bases identical to TRBD1. Trimming took 3 bases from V and 3 from J; bases not matched to a gene: 7. Germline loops: CDR1 KGHSH, CDR2 LQKENI. CDR3 size: 15 residues. The CDR3 is CASSPRQGWDTEAFF. The CDR3 region has the DNA TGTGCCAGCTCACCTCGACAGGGATGGGACACTGAAGCTTTCTTT.

The chain joins TRBV10-3 to TRBJ2-3, with 9 bases lining up with TRBD1. V dropped 3 bases and J dropped 1; count of bases not matched to a gene: 2. This CDR3 is 15 amino acids long. Germline V lookup: CDR1 ENHRY, CDR2 SYGVKD. The CDR3 region is CAISDWTGGTDTQYF. In nucleotides, the CDR3 is TGTGCCATCAGTGATTGGACAGGGGGCACAGATACGCAGTATTTT.

The CDR3 DNA reads as TGCGCCAGCAGCCAAGATAGAGGGGGCGTTGGCTACACCTTC. Its protein product is CASSQDRGGVGYTF. The chain couples TRBV4-3 to TRBJ1-2, with TRBD1 identical over 7 bases. V shed 0 bases and J 7 bases; nucleotides not matched to a gene: 5. The CDR3 is 14 amino acids. Germline CDR1 and CDR2: LGHNA and YSLEER.

V gene TRBV18 combines with J gene TRBJ2-7; 7 bases agree with TRBD2. The CDR3 extends over 14 amino acids. The J segment lost 1 base and the V segment lost 2 bases, leaving 2 bases of the junction unmatched. Germline lookup yields CDR1 KGHSH and CDR2 LQKENI. CDR3 region: CASSPKAGSYEQYF. DNA for the CDR3: TGTGCCAGCTCACCAAAAGCGGGGTCCTACGAGCAGTACTTC.

This rearrangement joins TRBV10-3 to TRBJ1-6; weak D call: TRBD1 (5 bases). V was shortened by 4 bases and J by 7 bases, with 11 bases between the two germline ends. The CDR3 consists of 14 residues. Per germline, CDR1 ENHRY and CDR2 SYGVKD. CDR3 DNA: TGTGCCATCAGTGGAGGGGAGGGGAATTCACCCCTCCACTTT. It translates to CAISGGEGNSPLHF.